Below, one TCR beta chain is given with its context. Antigen: not known. This record belongs to a study of cytomegalovirus exposure and HLA in healthy donors. The PCR employed 60 Vbeta primers together with 13 Jbeta primers. The data were produced by immunoSEQ multiplex PCR, yet TCRdb's version contains in-frame clones alone and is incomplete. The sample yields more than 200,000 clones, approximately 79% seen once. Study-wide results and caveats: Generally TCR sequences proved uncommon, though certain public TCRs appeared in numerous donors.

This CDR3 is built from 14 residues. Trimming shortened V by 2 bases and J by 2 bases, and 9 bases separated the two germline ends. CDR1 is MDHEN and CDR2 is SYDVKM in the germline V gene. V gene TRBV28 combines with J gene TRBJ1-1; unclear D gene. Sequencing input: PBMCs. This TCR came from a male donor in good health and CMV-seronegative. The DNA for the CDR3 is TGTGCCAGCAGTTTACAGGCAGTAAACACTGAAGCTTTCTTT. This encodes CASSLQAVNTEAFF.